These 30 T cell receptor beta chains came from one sample sequenced in a study of CD4 T cells in relation to SARS-CoV-2 and coronaviruses. Profiling relied on immunoSEQ multiplex PCR, and the TCRdb table lists in-frame clones only, not all of them. In the table there are about 23,000 clones, roughly 70% of which are singletons. These TCRs are of unknown antigen specificity. Before the COVID-19 pandemic, during about 2010-2018, CD4+ T cells were taken from unexposed donors. CD4+ T cells were isolated from the cells after roughly 11 days of culture. The sequenced sample was CD4+ T cells from PBMCs, cultured in vitro. These receptors all come from a human donor in good health.

V is TRBV19 and J is TRBJ2-1; a weak D match, TRBD2 (6 bases). The V gene lost 6 bases and the J gene lost 7 bases, with 13 bases spanning the gap. CDR3 length: 13 residues. CDR1 is LNHDA and CDR2 is SQIVND in the germline V gene (reference sequence). CDR3 loop: CASSLGLKNEQFF. CDR3 coding DNA: TGTGCCAGTAGCCTGGGACTTAAAAATGAGCAGTTCTTC.

The rearrangement uses TRBV5-4 and TRBJ1-1; no reliable D call. CDR1 is SGHNT and CDR2 is YYREEE in the germline V gene (reference sequence). CDR3 length: 15 amino acids. Between the trimmed V and J ends, which lost 4 bases and 0 bases, there was a span of 13 bases. The CDR3 loop is CASSPQPEMNTEAFF. The CDR3 nucleotides are TGTGCCAGCAGCCCCCAGCCGGAGATGAACACTGAAGCTTTCTTT.

DNA of the CDR3: TGTGCCAGCAGCTCAATCGGGGGTAACACTGAAGCTTTCTTT. Translation gives CASSSIGGNTEAFF. The gene calls are TRBV3-1 (or the pseudogene TRBV3-2) and TRBJ1-1; D may be TRBD1 (5 bases). CDR3 length equals 14 residues. V was shortened by 5 bases and J by 2 bases, with 12 bases between the two germline ends. Germline CDR1 is LGHDT and CDR2 is YNNKEL (reference sequence).

This rearrangement joins TRBV3-1 (or the pseudogene TRBV3-2) to TRBJ2-1, with D perhaps TRBD1 (5 bases). The ends were cut back, 3 bases at V and 4 bases at J, with 22 bases in the middle. From germline, CDR1 is LGHDT and CDR2 YNNKEL (reference sequence). This CDR3 has 18 residues. The CDR3 region has the DNA TGTGCCAGCAGCCACCCGACCAACAGGAAGACTTCGTACAATGAGCAGTTCTTC. Residues: CASSHPTNRKTSYNEQFF.

The rearrangement uses TRBV18 and TRBJ2-1, with TRBD1 matching over 10 bases. The CDR3 consists of 15 residues. The germline V gene encodes CDR1 KGHSH and CDR2 LQKENI. J gave up 8 bases and V 5 bases, and 9 bases lay outside the gene matches. CDR3 DNA sequence: TGTGCCAGCTCAAACCCGGGACAGGGGCCCCATGAGCAGTTCTTC. Protein: CASSNPGQGPHEQFF.

The V gene is TRBV19, the J gene TRBJ2-1; no definite D call. Per germline, CDR1 LNHDA and CDR2 SQIVND (reference sequence). The V end lost 2 bases, the J end lost 1 base, and 12 bases lay between the germline ends. The CDR3 is 16 residues long. This CDR3 reads CASSIILRLSYNEQFF. In nucleotides, the CDR3 is TGTGCCAGTAGTATAATCCTACGGCTTTCCTACAATGAGCAGTTCTTC.

The V gene is TRBV18, the J gene TRBJ1-1, with 7 bases matching TRBD1. The CDR3 runs 15 residues. Trimming cost V 3 bases and J 4 bases; bases outside gene matches: 8. Germline V lookup: CDR1 KGHSH, CDR2 LQKENI. CDR3 residues: CASSPRGEGGTEAFF. Written as DNA, the CDR3 is TGTGCCAGCTCACCCAGGGGGGAAGGGGGCACTGAAGCTTTCTTT.

The V call is TRBV15, the J call TRBJ2-3; D is unresolved. Germline V CDR1 and CDR2: LNHNV, YYDKDF (reference sequence). The CDR3 extends over 14 amino acids. The germline V and J ends were trimmed by 0 bases and 6 bases, with 10 bases remaining between them. DNA for the CDR3: TGTGCCACCAGCAGAGATAGGGTTTCGGATACGCAGTATTTT. As protein: CATSRDRVSDTQYF.

This clone was observed a few times. The gene calls are TRBV9 and TRBJ2-5; 14 nucleotides align to TRBD2. CDR3 length: 16 residues. The V and J ends lost 0 bases and 5 bases, in that order; junction bases with no gene match: 3. In germline, CDR1 is SGDLS, CDR2 YYNGEE. The CDR3 region is CASSVGLAGGPETQYF. The CDR3 bases are TGTGCCAGCAGCGTAGGACTAGCGGGAGGGCCGGAGACCCAGTACTTC.

The chain has TRBV5-1 and TRBJ1-6, with D unclear. This CDR3 region has 12 residues. Looked up from germline, CDR1 is SGHRS and CDR2 is YFSETQ. Trimming pared 3 bases from V and 8 bases from J, leaving 6 bases between. The CDR3 is CASSSRDSPLHF. DNA for the CDR3: TGCGCCAGCAGCTCGAGGGATTCACCCCTCCACTTT.

J is TRBJ2-3 and V is TRBV7-3, with D tentatively TRBD2 (5 bases). Germline CDR1 reads SGHTA; CDR2 reads FQGTGA. CDR3 length equals 13 residues. The V end lost 5 bases, the J end lost 2 bases, and 8 bases lay between the germline ends. Here the CDR3 reads CASSTDYTDTQYF. In DNA, the CDR3 is TGTGCCAGCAGCACAGACTACACAGATACGCAGTATTTT.

The chain is built from TRBV5-6 and TRBJ1-4, with D maybe TRBD1 (6 bases). Germline CDR1 SGHDT, CDR2 YYEEEE. The V end was cut by 4 bases, the J end by 8 bases, with 12 bases between. CDR3 size: 13 residues. This chain's CDR3 is CASSTGTSEKLFF. Written as DNA, the CDR3 is TGTGCCAGCAGCACCGGGACATCGGAAAAACTGTTTTTT.

The genes are TRBV19 and TRBJ2-3, with 9 bases matching TRBD1. The V and J ends lost 5 bases and 6 bases, in that order; junction bases with no gene match: 6. The CDR3 contains 14 residues. CDR1 and CDR2 (germline): LNHDA, SQIVND (reference sequence). In DNA, the CDR3 is TGTGCCAGTAGTGCCCGGGACAGGGTTGATACGCAGTATTTT. Residues: CASSARDRVDTQYF.

This rearrangement joins TRBV23-1 to TRBJ2-1; 10 nucleotides agree with TRBD1. TRBV23-1 is classed as an ORF, of uncertain function. CDR3 size: 15 residues. J was trimmed by 10 bases and V by 0 bases; bases with no gene match: 6. DNA of the CDR3: TGCGCCAGCAGTCAATCTGTGACAGGGGGCACCGAGCAGTTCTTC. As protein: CASSQSVTGGTEQFF.

In its sample, this clone was seen a few times. This chain connects TRBV7-9 to TRBJ2-3; D is tentatively TRBD1 or TRBD2 (5 bases each). From germline, CDR1 is SEHNR and CDR2 FQNEAQ (reference sequence). V was clipped by 4 bases and J by 1 base, with 9 bases between them. The CDR3 loop spans 14 amino acids. CDR3 loop: CASSYQGGTDTQYF. The CDR3 DNA reads as TGTGCCAGCAGCTACCAGGGAGGCACAGATACGCAGTATTTT.

The chain has TRBV19 and TRBJ1-3, with D tentatively TRBD1 (6 bases). The CDR3 length is 15 residues. Trimming stripped 5 bases from V and 4 bases from J, with 15 bases between. CDR1 and CDR2 (germline): LNHDA, SQIVND (reference sequence). CDR3 loop: CASSLSDRFGNTIYF. The CDR3 region has the DNA TGTGCCAGTAGTTTGTCGGACAGATTCGGAAACACCATATATTTT.

The J gene is TRBJ1-2, the V gene TRBV7-8; 8 bases are shared with TRBD1. The J segment lost 2 bases and the V segment lost 1 base, leaving 9 bases of the junction unmatched. This CDR3 has 17 residues. Germline V CDR1 and CDR2: SGHVS, FQNEAQ. CDR3 sequence reads: CASSLVGRGRENYGYTF. DNA for the CDR3: TGTGCCAGCAGCTTAGTGGGCAGGGGGCGCGAGAACTATGGCTACACCTTC.

The V and J genes are TRBV19 and TRBJ2-1; 7 positions match TRBD1. V shed 5 bases, J shed 2 bases, and the junction held 12 bases outside the gene matches. The germline V gene encodes CDR1 LNHDA and CDR2 SQIVND (reference sequence). The length of the CDR3 is 17 residues. CDR3 protein: CASSLRGSTGPYNEQFF. CDR3 in DNA: TGTGCCAGTAGTCTCAGGGGGTCGACAGGGCCCTACAATGAGCAGTTCTTC.

The rearrangement uses TRBV4-1 and TRBJ2-7; TRBD1 matches 7 bases. This CDR3 is 15 amino acids long. J was trimmed by 6 bases and V by 0 bases; bases with no gene match: 8. Germline CDR1 MGHRA, CDR2 YSYEKL. The CDR3 spells CASSQEVTGDSEQYF. The DNA for the CDR3 is TGCGCCAGCAGCCAAGAAGTTACAGGGGACAGCGAGCAGTACTTC.

J is TRBJ1-1 and V is TRBV30; D gene uncertain. Germline loops: CDR1 GTSNPN, CDR2 SVGIG (reference sequence). The V and J ends lost 2 bases and 7 bases respectively, with 14 bases between them. This CDR3 is 13 amino acids long. The CDR3 coding sequence is TGTGCCTGGAGTACCCCTACGGGGTATGAAGCTTTCTTT. Amino acids: CAWSTPTGYEAFF.

The genes are TRBV2 and TRBJ1-6; D is possibly TRBD1 (5 bases). Germline V CDR1 and CDR2: SNHLY, FYNNEI. The CDR3 has 17 residues. Trimming took off 6 bases at V and 2 bases at J, with 17 bases between the two ends. The DNA of the CDR3 is TGTGCCAGCAGGGGGGATAAGGGAAGCCCCTATAATTCACCCCTCCACTTT. Protein product: CASRGDKGSPYNSPLHF.

This chain links TRBV5-4 with TRBJ1-4, with a possible D match to TRBD1 (5 bases). The CDR3 is 15 residues long. Germline-derived CDR1 and CDR2 are SGHNT and YYREEE (reference sequence). V gave up 3 bases and J gave up 4 bases, with 13 bases separating them. Here the CDR3 reads CASSWKQGGNEKLFF. The CDR3 DNA sequence: TGTGCCAGCAGCTGGAAGCAGGGAGGTAATGAAAAACTGTTTTTT.

The J gene is TRBJ2-3, the V gene TRBV7-9; D remains ambiguous. The CDR3 runs 11 residues. Germline CDR1 reads SEHNR; CDR2 reads FQNEAQ (reference sequence). V dropped 3 bases and J dropped 6 bases, with 4 bases sitting between them. The CDR3 nucleotides are TGTGCCAGCAGCTTTTCTGATACGCAGTATTTT. It codes for CASSFSDTQYF.

The genes are TRBV12-3 or TRBV12-4 and TRBJ2-6; D ambiguous. The CDR3 loop spans 13 amino acids. Trimming cost V 0 bases and J 3 bases, with 0 bases left between them. The CDR3 nucleotides are TGTGCCAGCAGTTTAGCTGGGGCCAACGTCCTGACTTTC. Protein sequence: CASSLAGANVLTF.

The rearrangement joins TRBV6-5 to TRBJ2-1; D is undetermined. The length of the CDR3 is 13 residues. Trimming left V 4 bases short and J 2 bases short, with 6 bases between. Germline assignment: CDR1 MNHEY and CDR2 SVGAGI. The CDR3 DNA reads TGTGCCAGCAGTTCCCGCCCCTACAATGAGCAGTTCTTC. Its translation: CASSSRPYNEQFF.

This sequence joins TRBV24-1 and TRBJ1-5; D is unresolved. V lost 2 bases and J lost 5, with 3 bases in between. The CDR3 loop spans 12 amino acids. Germline CDR1 KGHDR, CDR2 SFDVKD. The CDR3 DNA reads as TGTGCCACCAGTGATTCGGATCAGCCCCAGCATTTT. Encoded protein: CATSDSDQPQHF.

The rearrangement joins TRBV6-1 to TRBJ1-5, with a possible D match to TRBD1 (5 bases). V gave up 2 bases and J gave up 2 bases, with 16 bases separating them. The CDR3 runs 17 residues. The germline gives CDR1 MNHNS, CDR2 SASEGT. CDR3 in DNA: TGTGCCAGCAGTGAAAACAGGAGCTATCGGGGCAATCAGCCCCAGCATTTT. Translation: CASSENRSYRGNQPQHF.

The rearrangement links TRBV3-1 (or the pseudogene TRBV3-2) to TRBJ1-2, with TRBD1 matching 7 bases. V shed 1 base, J shed 1 base, and the junction held 6 bases outside the gene matches. Germline values: CDR1 LGHDT, CDR2 YNNKEL (reference sequence). The CDR3 length is 16 residues. The CDR3 region has the DNA TGTGCCAGCAGCCAAGCTCAGGGGGTTGTTAACTATGGCTACACCTTC. Translated: CASSQAQGVVNYGYTF.

This clone was found a few times. The CDR3 spells CASSPGQGLAAEAFF. CDR3 sequence (DNA): TGTGCCAGCAGCCCCGGACAGGGCTTGGCCGCTGAAGCTTTCTTT. V and J are TRBV7-3 and TRBJ1-1, with 8 bases that match TRBD1. This CDR3 is 15 amino acids long. In germline, CDR1 is SGHTA, CDR2 FQGTGA. V lost 5 bases to trimming and J lost 6 bases; unmatched junction nucleotides: 11.

The chain carries TRBV7-2 and TRBJ2-1; D is uncertain. The germline V and J ends were trimmed by 5 bases and 1 base, with 15 bases remaining between them. CDR3 length equals 16 residues. Germline assignment: CDR1 SGHTA and CDR2 FQGNSA. CDR3 in amino acids: CASSPPQAPSYNEQFF. The CDR3 coding sequence is TGTGCCAGCAGCCCCCCCCAAGCGCCTTCCTACAATGAGCAGTTCTTC.